This TCR beta chain was identified in a study of cytomegalovirus exposure and HLA in healthy donors. Primers for the PCR totalled 60 Vbeta and 13 Jbeta. Here immunoSEQ multiplex PCR was the method, and the copy in TCRdb shows in-frame clones only, minus some. The sample consists of fewer than 90,000 clones, roughly 78% of them appearing once. This CDR3 has 16 residues. Losses at the gene ends were 2 bases for V and 2 bases for J; bases not matched to a gene: 8. Germline V gene sequence: CDR1 SGHNT, CDR2 YYREEE (reference sequence). V and J are TRBV5-4 and TRBJ2-5, with TRBD2 matching over 8 bases. This receptor was taken from a male donor in good health and CMV-seropositive. Input material: PBMCs. Here the CDR3 DNA reads TGTGCCAGCAGCTTTCGCCTAGCGGGTATTCAAGAGACCCAGTACTTC. Translation gives CASSFRLAGIQETQYF.